These T cell receptor beta chains were read from a single sample in a study of CD8+CD57+ T cells in acquired aplastic anemia. From the reads, TCRdb called clonotypes with MiXCR, one entry per CDR3 protein. The top ten hold roughly 8% of the sample, which has under 350,000 distinct CDR3 sequences, 50% to 70% seen once. Sequencing used sorted CD4+, CD8+, or CD8+CD57+ T cells (not recorded which) from PBMCs. These TCRs come from a human donor with severe aplastic anemia or a healthy control (not recorded which). Both conserved end residues are part of each CDR3. A D gene is named only where the DNA matches it firmly. Not every row has a clone size; where given, it reads once, few, many or a size class.

D gene | J gene | V gene | clone size | CDR3 protein | CDR3 DNA
- | TRBJ1-4 | TRBV5-5 | - | CASSLSTNEKLFF | TGTGCCAGCAGCTTGAGTACTAATGAAAAACTGTTTTTT
- | TRBJ2-2 | TRBV19 | - | CASSIGRGTGELFF | TGTGCCAGTAGTATAGGGCGGGGCACCGGGGAGCTGTTTTTT
TRBD1 | TRBJ1-5 | TRBV10-3 | - | CAISRGRGRQPQHF | TGTGCCATCAGTAGAGGCAGGGGGCGTCAGCCCCAGCATTTT
- | TRBJ2-3 | TRBV7-2 | few | CASSLTGQAADTQYF | TGTGCCAGCAGCTTAACGGGCCAGGCCGCAGATACGCAGTATTTT
- | TRBJ2-3 | TRBV19 | - | CASSIVGGAGDTQYF | TGTGCCAGTAGTATAGTTGGGGGCGCCGGTGATACGCAGTATTTT
TRBD1 | TRBJ2-1 | TRBV20-1 | - | CSARATPRTGQKFGSYNEQFF | TGCAGTGCTAGAGCTACCCCCAGGACAGGACAGAAATTTGGCTCCTACAATGAGCAGTTCTTC
TRBD1 | TRBJ1-2 | TRBV10-2 | - | CASSGRTGGQNWDYGYTF | TGCGCCAGCAGTGGCAGAACAGGGGGACAGAATTGGGACTATGGCTACACCTTC
- | TRBJ2-3 | TRBV5-8 | many | CASSLGGGPGADTQYF | TGTGCCAGCAGCTTGGGTGGTGGGCCGGGGGCAGATACGCAGTATTTT
- | TRBJ2-3 | TRBV7-9 | - | CASPRAGSTDTQYF | TGTGCCAGCCCCAGAGCAGGGAGCACAGATACGCAGTATTTT
- | TRBJ2-7 | TRBV6-5 | - | CASSRIRGGEQYF | TGTGCCAGCAGCCGCATTCGGGGAGGCGAGCAGTACTTC
- | TRBJ1-2 | TRBV19 | - | CASSMKPGSYGYTF | TGTGCCAGTAGTATGAAGCCAGGGTCGTATGGCTACACCTTC
- | TRBJ1-2 | TRBV12-5 | - | CASGFDGEVLYGYTF | TGTGCTAGTGGTTTCGACGGAGAGGTTCTCTATGGCTACACCTTC
- | TRBJ1-5 | TRBV6-1 | many | CASTRGDSNQPQHF | TGTGCCAGCACCAGAGGGGACAGCAATCAGCCCCAGCATTTT
TRBD1 | TRBJ2-7 | TRBV7-9 | - | CASSSRGGDRGTYEQYF | TGTGCCAGCAGTTCACGGGGAGGGGACAGGGGGACCTACGAGCAGTACTTC
- | TRBJ2-7 | TRBV7-8 | few | CASSLGGGFSYEQYF | TGTGCCAGCAGCTTGGGAGGGGGGTTCTCCTACGAGCAGTACTTC
TRBD1 | TRBJ1-5 | TRBV11-2 | many | CASSQDRTNQPQHF | TGTGCCAGCAGCCAGGACAGGACTAATCAGCCCCAGCATTTT